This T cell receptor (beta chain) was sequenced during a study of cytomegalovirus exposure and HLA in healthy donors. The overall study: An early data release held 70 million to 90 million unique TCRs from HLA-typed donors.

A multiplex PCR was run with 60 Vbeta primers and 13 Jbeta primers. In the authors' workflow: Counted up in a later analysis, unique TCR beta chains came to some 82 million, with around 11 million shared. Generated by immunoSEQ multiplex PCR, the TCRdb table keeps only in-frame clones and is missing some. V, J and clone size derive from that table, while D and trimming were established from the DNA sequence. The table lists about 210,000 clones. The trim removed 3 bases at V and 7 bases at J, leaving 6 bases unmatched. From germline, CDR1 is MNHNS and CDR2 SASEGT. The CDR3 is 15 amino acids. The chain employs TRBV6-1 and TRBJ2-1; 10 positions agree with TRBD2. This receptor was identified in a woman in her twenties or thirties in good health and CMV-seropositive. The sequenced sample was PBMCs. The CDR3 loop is CASSDASGGLNEQFF. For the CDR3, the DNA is TGTGCCAGCAGTGATGCTAGCGGGGGCTTAAATGAGCAGTTCTTC.